This paragraph covers one T cell receptor beta chain sequence. Its matching antigen is unknown. V lost 4 bases and J 6 bases, leaving 13 bases between the germline ends. Germline CDR1 KGHSY, CDR2 FQNENV. The CDR3 extends over 15 amino acids. Generated by immunoSEQ multiplex PCR, the TCRdb table keeps only in-frame clones and is missing some. Among around 25,000 clones, approximately 94% were seen once, and the ten largest hold around 0.56%. The data belong to a study of graft-versus-host responses after intestinal transplantation. Study results and caveats: The marrow of recipients harbored GvH clones, and ileum or blood showed some of them first.

The clonotype originates from a human patient who received an intestinal transplant, so some T cells may come from the graft donor. The chain uses TRBV16 and TRBJ1-6; D remains ambiguous. The material sequenced was PBMCs, taken 156 days after intestinal transplant. This chain's CDR3 is CASSPRERGNSPLHF. The CDR3 nucleotides read TGTGCCAGCAGCCCAAGGGAGCGGGGTAATTCACCCCTCCACTTT.